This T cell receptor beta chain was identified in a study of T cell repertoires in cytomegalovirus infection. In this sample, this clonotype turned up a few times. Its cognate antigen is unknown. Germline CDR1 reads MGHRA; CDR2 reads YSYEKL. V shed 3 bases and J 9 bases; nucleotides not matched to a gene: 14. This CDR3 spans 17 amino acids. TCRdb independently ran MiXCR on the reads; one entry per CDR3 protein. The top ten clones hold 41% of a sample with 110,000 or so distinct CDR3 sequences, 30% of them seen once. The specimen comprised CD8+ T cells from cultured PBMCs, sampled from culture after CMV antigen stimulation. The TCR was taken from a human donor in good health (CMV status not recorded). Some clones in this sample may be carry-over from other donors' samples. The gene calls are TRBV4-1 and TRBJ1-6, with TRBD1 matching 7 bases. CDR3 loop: CASSHNTFRQGGSPLHF. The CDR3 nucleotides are TGCGCCAGCAGCCACAACACCTTCCGACAGGGAGGTTCACCCCTCCACTTT.